Below, 9 T cell receptor beta chains from the same sample are listed, as sequenced in a study of blood T cell repertoires in COVID-19. Using immunoSEQ multiplex PCR, the repertoire was profiled, and TCRdb retains in-frame clones only, with some absent. The sample has more than 40,000 clones; 80% to 90% are singletons. The sample was peripheral blood. These receptors were taken from a human donor in a cohort sampled during active COVID-19.

The J gene is TRBJ1-2, the V gene TRBV13, with a weak D call TRBD1 (6 bases). The germline V gene encodes CDR1 PRHDT and CDR2 FYEKMQ (reference sequence). Trimming cost V 7 bases and J 6 bases, with 18 bases left between them. The CDR3 runs to 14 residues. Here the CDR3 reads CASTTQSGGDGYTF. The CDR3 nucleotides read TGTGCCAGCACCACCCAGTCGGGGGGCGATGGCTACACCTTC.

This chain connects TRBV5-4 to TRBJ1-1; maybe TRBD1 (5 bases). Germline V lookup: CDR1 SGHNT, CDR2 YYREEE (reference sequence). V lost 3 bases and J lost 2, with 14 bases in between. The CDR3 is 15 amino acids. The CDR3 DNA reads as TGTGCCAGCAGCTCCCTAGTGACAGAAAACACTGAAGCTTTCTTT. Translated, it gives CASSSLVTENTEAFF.

This chain joins TRBV19 and TRBJ1-5, with 7 nucleotides matching TRBD1. After removal of 7 bases from V and 4 bases from J, the junction contained 10 bases not matched to a gene. The CDR3 is made up of 15 amino acids. Germline CDR1 reads LNHDA; CDR2 reads SQIVND (reference sequence). The CDR3 sequence is CASNQIPGGNQPQHF. The CDR3 DNA follows: TGTGCCAGTAATCAAATACCAGGGGGTAATCAGCCCCAGCATTTT.

V and J are TRBV10-3 and TRBJ1-4; D unclear. The V gene's germline CDR1 is ENHRY and CDR2 SYGVKD. CDR3 length: 14 amino acids. Trimming left V 3 bases short and J 5 bases short, with 10 bases between. The CDR3 bases are TGTGCCATCAGTGACGGCGGGGAAAATGAAAAACTGTTTTTT. Translated, it gives CAISDGGENEKLFF.

CDR3 in amino acids: CASSLGQGTGELFF. CDR3 nucleotides: TGCGCCAGCAGCTTGGGACAGGGGACCGGGGAGCTGTTTTTT. V is TRBV5-1 and J is TRBJ2-2; 8 bases map to TRBD1. Germline V gene lookup returns CDR1 SGHRS and CDR2 YFSETQ. The V and J ends lost 0 bases and 5 bases, in that order; junction bases with no gene match: 0. The CDR3 runs 14 residues.

V gene TRBV6-5 combines with J gene TRBJ2-7; TRBD1 matches at 7 bases. The germline CDR1 and CDR2 sequences are MNHEY and SVGAGI. This CDR3 has 11 residues. The V segment lost 6 bases and the J segment 5 bases; nucleotides outside the gene matches: 1. Here the CDR3 reads CASRTGNEQYF. CDR3 coding DNA: TGTGCCAGCAGGACAGGGAACGAGCAGTACTTC.

This clone was detected only once. This sequence joins TRBV30 and TRBJ1-2; 8 positions agree with TRBD1. Germline CDR1 and CDR2: GTSNPN and SVGIG (reference sequence). The CDR3 is made up of 15 amino acids. V shed 1 base, J shed 4 bases, and the junction held 8 bases outside the gene matches. In DNA, the CDR3 is TGTGCCTGGAGTGAAACCCCAGGGGGCGCCTATGGCTACACCTTC. Amino acid sequence: CAWSETPGGAYGYTF.

V is TRBV5-1 and J is TRBJ2-7; TRBD2 matches 10 bases. The trim removed 0 bases at V and 1 base at J, leaving 10 bases unmatched. In germline, CDR1 is SGHRS, CDR2 YFSETQ. The CDR3 contains 18 residues. In DNA, the CDR3 is TGCGCCAGCAGCTTGGGACTAGCGGGTGCGGGGTATTCCTACGAGCAGTACTTC. Amino acids: CASSLGLAGAGYSYEQYF. The full variable domain, completed using reference TRBV5-1 and TRBJ2-7, is KAGVTQTPRYLIKTRGQQVTLSCSPISGHRSVSWYQQTPGQGLQFLFEYFSETQRNKGNFPGRFSGRQFSNSRSEMNVSTLELGDSALYLCASSLGLAGAGYSYEQYFGPGTRLTVT.

This chain joins TRBV11-1 and TRBJ1-4; D is ambiguous. In germline, CDR1 is SGHAT, CDR2 FQDESV (reference sequence). This CDR3 is built from 14 residues. V was cut by 5 bases and J by 6 bases, with 13 bases left in between. The CDR3 nucleotides are TGTGCCAGCAGCCAACCCGGGAGCTATGAAAAACTGTTTTTT. Translated, it gives CASSQPGSYEKLFF.